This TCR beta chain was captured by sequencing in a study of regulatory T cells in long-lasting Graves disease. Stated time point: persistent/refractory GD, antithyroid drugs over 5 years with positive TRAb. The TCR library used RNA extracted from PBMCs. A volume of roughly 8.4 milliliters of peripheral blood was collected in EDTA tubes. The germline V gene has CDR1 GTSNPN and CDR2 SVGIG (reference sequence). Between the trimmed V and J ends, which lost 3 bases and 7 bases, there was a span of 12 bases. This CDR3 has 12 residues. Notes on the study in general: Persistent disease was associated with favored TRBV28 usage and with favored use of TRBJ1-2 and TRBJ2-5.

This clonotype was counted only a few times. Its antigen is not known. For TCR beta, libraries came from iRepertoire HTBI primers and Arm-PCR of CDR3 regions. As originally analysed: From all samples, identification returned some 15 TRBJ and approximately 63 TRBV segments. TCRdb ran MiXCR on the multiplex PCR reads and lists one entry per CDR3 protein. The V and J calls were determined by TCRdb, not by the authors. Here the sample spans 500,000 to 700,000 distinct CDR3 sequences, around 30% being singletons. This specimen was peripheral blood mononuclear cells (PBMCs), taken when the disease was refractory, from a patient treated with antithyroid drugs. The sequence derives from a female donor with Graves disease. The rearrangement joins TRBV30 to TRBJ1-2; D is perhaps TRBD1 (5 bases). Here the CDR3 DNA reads TGTGCCTGGAGCTTGGGACCCCTTGGCTACACCTTC. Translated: CAWSLGPLGYTF.